This paragraph covers one T cell receptor beta chain sequence. Its matching antigen is unknown. This entry is derived from a study of CD8+CD57+ T cells in acquired aplastic anemia. The study, taken as a whole, reports: Overlapping CD8+ CDR3 repertoires of patients and controls contained nearly 30 shared sequences. Patients showed no significant difference from controls in CD8+ Simpson's diversity.

Trimming removed 0 bases at V and 3 bases at J, with 15 bases between. CDR3 length equals 15 residues. The germline gives CDR1 DFQATT, CDR2 SNEGSKA (reference sequence). Sequenced patients had shown CD8+CD57+ cell expansion by flow cytometry. The blood sampling took place in patients who had so far received no therapy. For CDR3 and TCR beta VDJ profiling, genomic DNA was the template used. One entry per CDR3 protein, called by TCRdb with MiXCR from the reads. The sample includes about 180,000 distinct CDR3 sequences, 40% to 50% seen only once; the top ten take 1.1%. The chain employs TRBV20-1 and TRBJ2-7, with D perhaps assigned TRBD1 or TRBD2 (5 bases each). This receptor was taken from a human donor with aplastic anemia. The material sequenced was sorted CD4+, CD8+, or CD8+CD57+ T cells (not recorded which) from PBMCs. The CDR3 nucleotides are TGCAGTGCTAGAGATGAGGGGCGTTCTGTCTACGAGCAGTACTTC. Amino acids: CSARDEGRSVYEQYF.